A single sample is the source of the 21 T cell receptor beta chains below, sequenced in a study of blood T cells in healthy people across ages. Together with a sample-barcoded 5' primer, a J-beta primer mix was included in a second PCR lasting roughly 6 to 12 cycles. MiXCR, applied by TCRdb to the 5' RACE reads, yields one record per CDR3 protein. The sample lists 700,000 or so distinct CDR3 sequences, 22% seen once, with less than 25% in the top ten. The material sequenced was blood. All receptors come from a man in his 70s in good health.

This clonotype was observed a handful of times. The chain combines TRBV11-2 with TRBJ2-5; TRBD1 matches at 10 bases. The trim removed 2 bases at V and 5 bases at J, leaving 8 bases unmatched. The germline V gene encodes CDR1 SGHAT and CDR2 FQNNGV. The CDR3 has 16 amino acids. This chain's CDR3 is CASSLSLGTGAETQYF. CDR3 DNA: TGTGCCAGCAGCTTATCCCTGGGGACAGGGGCGGAGACCCAGTACTTC.

The chain combines TRBV20-1 with TRBJ2-7; D remains ambiguous. This CDR3 spans 15 amino acids. Between the trimmed V and J ends, which lost 0 bases and 0 bases, there was a span of 12 bases. CDR1 is DFQATT, CDR2 SNEGSKA, per germline (reference sequence). The CDR3 reads CSARDFRTDSYEQYF. The CDR3 nucleotides read TGCAGTGCTAGAGATTTTCGGACGGACTCCTACGAGCAGTACTTC.

J is TRBJ2-1 and V is TRBV7-9, with 9 bases lining up with TRBD2. Germline V gene data show CDR1 as SEHNR and CDR2 as FQNEAQ (reference sequence). This CDR3 spans 18 amino acids. V shed 1 base, J shed 4 bases, and the junction held 11 bases outside the gene matches. The CDR3 nucleotides are TGTGCCAGCAGCTTAGGATTAGCGGGAGTATCGGGATACAATGAGCAGTTCTTC. Translating it yields CASSLGLAGVSGYNEQFF.

In its sample, this clonotype was seen a few times. The V call is TRBV5-1, the J call TRBJ2-2; TRBD1 might be the D (5 bases). This CDR3 has 17 amino acids. Germline V CDR1 and CDR2: SGHRS, YFSETQ. V shed 0 bases and J shed 0 bases, with 12 bases lying between them. The CDR3 is CASSLGIGAANTGELFF. CDR3 bases: TGCGCCAGCAGCTTGGGAATTGGGGCGGCGAACACCGGGGAGCTGTTTTTT.

The V and J genes are TRBV12-3 or TRBV12-4 and TRBJ2-1; D not resolved. V was shortened by 7 bases and J by 15 bases, with 10 bases between the two germline ends. The CDR3 is 9 residues long. The CDR3 bases are TGTGCCAGCATCCCCGTGGGGTTCTTC. Protein: CASIPVGFF.

This clonotype was observed a few times. In nucleotides, the CDR3 is TGTGCCAGCAGCCAAGGGAGGGCTAGCGGGAGGATCTACAATGAGCAGTTCTTC. Amino acid sequence: CASSQGRASGRIYNEQFF. The J gene is TRBJ2-1, the V gene TRBV3-1; 11 bases fit TRBD2. After removal of 1 base from V and 3 bases from J, the junction contained 8 bases not matched to a gene. The CDR3 runs 18 residues. Germline values: CDR1 LGHDT, CDR2 YNNKEL (reference sequence).

The chain has TRBV2 and TRBJ2-2; TRBD2 is a possible D gene (5 bases). Trimming shortened V by 5 bases and J by 6 bases, and 13 bases separated the two germline ends. The germline V gene has CDR1 SNHLY and CDR2 FYNNEI. CDR3 length: 14 residues. CDR3 bases: TGTGCCAGCAGTCCTCTACAGAGGGCCGGGGAGCTGTTTTTT. As protein: CASSPLQRAGELFF.

This clonotype has just a few counts. V and J are TRBV4-2 and TRBJ2-3; the D gene is possibly TRBD2 (5 bases). The ends were cut back, 7 bases at V and 2 bases at J, with 10 bases in the middle. Looked up from germline, CDR1 is LGHNA and CDR2 is YNFKEQ. The CDR3 extends over 13 amino acids. CDR3 sequence (DNA): TGTGCCAGCACGAGGGATACCACAGATACGCAGTATTTT. Encoded protein: CASTRDTTDTQYF.

This clonotype appeared a few times. The chain has TRBV7-2 and TRBJ1-2; D is undetermined. Trimming stripped 4 bases from V and 6 bases from J, with 12 bases between. Germline V CDR1 and CDR2: SGHTA, FQGNSA. The CDR3 is made up of 13 amino acids. CDR3 residues: CASSSLLGDGYTF. DNA of the CDR3: TGTGCCAGCAGCTCCCTCCTAGGAGATGGCTACACCTTC.

A few counts support this clonotype. This chain uses TRBV7-2 with TRBJ1-4; TRBD1 matches 11 bases. Germline V lookup: CDR1 SGHTA, CDR2 FQGNSA. V gave up 3 bases and J gave up 8 bases; unmatched junction bases: 2. The CDR3 is made up of 14 amino acids. CDR3 protein: CASSLDRGPEKLFF. CDR3 DNA sequence: TGTGCCAGCAGCTTGGACAGGGGGCCAGAAAAACTGTTTTTT.

This chain links TRBV24-1 with TRBJ2-5; D might be TRBD1 (5 bases). The J call is doubtful: the DNA matches TRBJ2-1 better. Germline CDR1 reads KGHDR; CDR2 reads SFDVKD. CDR3 size: 14 residues. The CDR3: CATSADLDIAEQFF. The DNA for the CDR3 is TGTGCCACCAGTGCGGACCTGGACATCGCTGAGCAGTTCTTC.

J is TRBJ1-3 and V is TRBV27; 8 positions match TRBD1. The CDR3 covers 15 residues. V lost 3 bases and J lost 4; bases outside the gene matches: 5. Germline loops: CDR1 MNHEY, CDR2 SMNVEV (reference sequence). The CDR3 spells CASSLGQGAGNTIYF. CDR3 sequence (DNA): TGTGCCAGCAGTTTGGGTCAGGGGGCGGGAAACACCATATATTTT.

The chain couples TRBV3-1 to TRBJ2-1; a possible D gene is TRBD2 (5 bases). CDR1 and CDR2 from the germline V gene are LGHDT and YNNKEL (reference sequence). V lost 0 bases to trimming and J lost 2 bases, with 11 bases between them. The CDR3 length is 16 residues. In nucleotides, the CDR3 is TGTGCCAGCAGCCAAGATCCAGGAGGCACCTACAATGAGCAGTTCTTC. Encoded protein: CASSQDPGGTYNEQFF.

This clonotype was picked up a small number of times. J is TRBJ2-7 and V is TRBV2; TRBD2 agrees at 10 bases. The J call is in doubt because the DNA end fits TRBJ2-5 better. The germline V gene encodes CDR1 SNHLY and CDR2 FYNNEI. This CDR3 spans 15 amino acids. CDR3 region: CASKERGLARETQYF. In DNA, the CDR3 is TGTGCCAGCAAGGAGAGGGGACTAGCGAGGGAGACCCAGTACTTC.

The chain couples TRBV5-1 to TRBJ2-5, with unresolved D. This CDR3 has 15 residues. Trimming removed 4 bases at V and 5 bases at J, with 18 bases between. The germline gives CDR1 SGHRS, CDR2 YFSETQ. CDR3 DNA: TGCGCCAGCAGCCCAAGGACGGTTTTTTGGGAGACCCAGTACTTC. Amino acids: CASSPRTVFWETQYF.

J is TRBJ1-4 and V is TRBV12-3 or TRBV12-4; no firm D call. V was cut by 5 bases and J by 8 bases, with 12 bases left in between. The CDR3 is 13 residues long. The CDR3 nucleotides read TGTGCCAGCAGTCCCCGTCCTCGGGAAAAACTGTTTTTT. This translates into CASSPRPREKLFF.

The chain is built from TRBV10-3 and TRBJ1-4; D is unclear. The CDR3 has 13 residues. Trimming took 9 bases from V and 8 from J, leaving 16 bases between them. Germline V CDR1 and CDR2: ENHRY, SYGVKD. The CDR3 sequence is CAIDPAAMEKLFF. The DNA for the CDR3 is TGTGCCATAGACCCAGCAGCCATGGAAAAACTGTTTTTT.

The chain carries TRBV7-2 and TRBJ2-1; D is unresolved. Germline CDR1 SGHTA, CDR2 FQGNSA. The CDR3 length is 14 residues. Trimming took 2 bases from V and 6 from J, leaving 11 bases between them. The CDR3 region is CASSLSRLVNEQFF. The CDR3 coding sequence is TGTGCCAGCAGCTTAAGCCGGCTAGTCAATGAGCAGTTCTTC.

The rearrangement uses TRBV5-8 and TRBJ1-2; maybe TRBD1 (5 bases). The length of the CDR3 is 15 residues. Trimming took off 2 bases at V and 4 bases at J, with 15 bases between the two ends. The germline gives CDR1 SGHTS, CDR2 YDEGEE. CDR3 region: CASSFLQPGGYGYTF. In DNA, the CDR3 is TGTGCCAGCAGCTTCCTCCAGCCCGGGGGCTATGGCTACACCTTC.

The genes are TRBV3-1 and TRBJ2-5; D possibly uses TRBD1 or TRBD2 (5 bases each). The J call may be in error: the DNA end matches TRBJ2-1 better. This CDR3 contains 15 residues. Germline V gene sequence: CDR1 LGHDT, CDR2 YNNKEL (reference sequence). The CDR3 DNA reads as TGTGCCAGCAGCCAAGCAGCTGGGACGTACAATGAGCAGTTCTTC. Residues: CASSQAAGTYNEQFF.

V is TRBV7-2 and J is TRBJ1-2, with 8 bases fitting TRBD1. V was pared by 5 bases and J by 6 bases, with 11 bases of the junction left unmatched. The CDR3 has 15 residues. Germline assignment: CDR1 SGHTA and CDR2 FQGNSA. CDR3 protein: CASSPTGDGVDGYTF. The CDR3 bases are TGTGCCAGCAGCCCGACAGGGGATGGAGTGGATGGCTACACCTTC.